The table lists the clone carrying this TCR beta chain with a few counts. The PCR ran on 60 Vbeta and 13 Jbeta primers. Generated by immunoSEQ multiplex PCR, the TCRdb table keeps only in-frame clones and is missing some. The table records some 180,000 clones, 75% to 80% of them present only once. At sampling all donors were nominally healthy, likely with unrecorded immune exposures. The sample is drawn from a study of cytomegalovirus exposure and HLA in healthy donors. Study at large: Sequencing of 150 million to 200 million T cells in an earlier analysis found around 120 million unique TCR beta sequences.

This clonotype originated in a woman aged 25-40 years in good health and CMV-seropositive. Sequencing used PBMCs.

The DNA of the CDR3 is TGCAGCGTAGCGGACCTACGAAACACCATATATTTT. It codes for CSVADLRNTIYF. This rearrangement joins TRBV29-1 to TRBJ1-3; D gene uncertain. CDR1 and CDR2 from the germline V gene are SQVTM and ANQGSEA. V was cut by 6 bases and J by 5 bases, with 11 bases left in between. The CDR3 is 12 amino acids. Drawing the rest from reference TRBV29-1 and TRBJ1-3, the complete variable domain is SAVISQKPSRDICQRGTSLTIQCQVDSQVTMMFWYRQQPGQSLTLIATANQGSEATYESGFVIDKFPISRPNLTFSTLTVSNMSPEDSSIYLCSVADLRNTIYFGEGSWLTVV.